This T cell receptor beta chain was documented in a study of early T cells in non-severe SARS-CoV-2 infection. Unique molecular identifiers were affixed to single, distinct cDNA molecules. TCRdb reanalysed the 5' RACE reads using MiXCR and keeps one entry per CDR3 protein. This repertoire shows roughly 48,000 distinct CDR3 sequences, 5.5% to 6.5% found once; its top ten account for around 4.1%. As concerns this clonotype: Its specificity is unknown.

Study observations and caveats: VDJdb matching skewed toward anti-spike CD8 responses, missing private and CD4 specificities.

CDR3 size: 15 residues. The J segment lost 8 bases and the V segment lost 4 bases, leaving 10 bases of the junction unmatched. Germline CDR1 reads SGHTA; CDR2 reads FQGNSA. The specimen was whole blood. This TCR came from an adult who was a healthcare worker with PCR-confirmed SARS-CoV-2 infection or an uninfected control (not recorded which). The gene calls are TRBV7-2 and TRBJ2-1, with 8 bases that match TRBD2. This CDR3 is CASSWASGSLYEQFF. CDR3 DNA: TGTGCCAGCAGCTGGGCGAGCGGGAGCCTTTATGAGCAGTTCTTC. Filled out from reference TRBV7-2 and TRBJ2-1, the complete variable domain reads GAGVSQSPSNKVTEKGKDVELRCDPISGHTALYWYRQSLGQGLEFLIYFQGNSAPDKSGLPSDRFSAERTGGSVSTLTIQRTQQEDSAVYLCASSWASGSLYEQFFGPGTRLTVL.